The T cell receptor beta chain described here comes from a study of shared clonotypes between healthy human individuals. Study-level information: Donors had three CD4 naive, three CD4 memory, two CD8 naive and one CD8 memory plate apiece.

The table came from immunoSEQ multiplex PCR; TCRdb's copy has only in-frame clones and leaves some out. The data hold just under 350,000 clones, with about 70% observed a single time. Researchers partitioned CD4+ cells into CD45RA+ naive and CD45RA-negative memory subsets. In regard to this clone: Other DNA sequences in this sample translate to the same CDR3.

Germline V gene sequence: CDR1 GTSNPN, CDR2 SVGIG (reference sequence). V was trimmed by 5 bases and J by 6 bases, leaving 15 bases between them. The CDR3 spans 13 residues. The receptor was isolated from a man younger than 45 in good health. The J gene is TRBJ2-3, the V gene TRBV30; TRBD2 might be the D (6 bases). Specimen: memory CD4+ T cells sorted from blood. Specified subset: CD45RA-negative fraction. The CDR3 loop is CAWGRREKDTQYF. For the CDR3, the DNA is TGTGCCTGGGGGCGACGGGAGAAGGATACGCAGTATTTT.